These T cell receptor beta chains were read from a single sample in a study of blood T cell repertoires in COVID-19. Sequencing used immunoSEQ multiplex PCR; TCRdb keeps in-frame clones, though not all of them. The data contain about 140,000 clones, roughly 85% of them singletons. Specimen: peripheral blood. The receptor set was obtained from a man aged 55 to 69 with acute or convalescent COVID-19. The CDR3 runs from the conserved cysteine through the conserved F or W. Fields, in order: J gene, V gene, D gene, clone size, CDR3 protein, CDR3 DNA. D genes are given only for firm matches. Size is omitted from some rows. Given values are once, few, many or a class for expanded clones.

TRBJ2-7 TRBV4-3 TRBD2 NA CASSQEATSGRVYEQYF TGCGCCAGCAGCCAAGAAGCGACTAGCGGGAGAGTCTACGAGCAGTACTTC
TRBJ1-1 TRBV13 NA NA CASSLGTGDAFF TGTGCCAGCAGCCTCGGGACGGGGGACGCTTTCTTT
TRBJ1-2 TRBV4-3 TRBD1 many CASSQATGTGFTGYTF TGCGCCAGCAGCCAAGCTACCGGGACAGGGTTTACTGGCTACACCTTC
TRBJ2-1 TRBV19 NA NA CASTQGGMAYNEQFF TGTGCCAGTACCCAGGGGGGAATGGCCTACAATGAGCAGTTCTTC
TRBJ2-5 TRBV4-2 NA NA CASSLTGTETQYF TGTGCCAGCAGCCTAACAGGGACAGAGACCCAGTACTTC
TRBJ1-5 TRBV5-6 TRBD1 NA CASSLDRGGNQPQHF TGTGCCAGCAGCCTAGACAGGGGAGGTAATCAGCCCCAGCATTTT
TRBJ2-1 TRBV19 NA NA CASSPTLFSYNEQFF TGTGCCAGTAGTCCTACTCTCTTCTCCTACAATGAGCAGTTCTTC
TRBJ2-3 TRBV29-1 NA once CSADSGTDTQYF TGCAGCGCTGACAGCGGCACAGATACGCAGTATTTT
TRBJ2-4 TRBV3-1/TRBV3-2 NA few CASSQGGPKNIQYF TGTGCCAGCAGCCAAGGGGGGCCCAAAAACATTCAGTACTTC
TRBJ2-5 TRBV6-5 NA NA CASRRPGVETQYF TGTGCCAGCAGGCGGCCTGGAGTAGAGACCCAGTACTTC
TRBJ2-2 TRBV28 TRBD2 NA CASSLIGLAENTGELFF TGTGCCAGCAGTTTAATCGGACTAGCGGAAAACACCGGGGAGCTGTTTTTT
TRBJ2-2 TRBV6-4 TRBD2 few CASSAGTSGSTGELFF TGTGCCAGCAGTGCCGGGACTAGCGGGAGCACCGGGGAGCTGTTTTTT
TRBJ2-5 TRBV5-1 TRBD2 NA CASMGLAGGPETQYF TGCGCCTCAATGGGACTAGCGGGAGGGCCGGAGACCCAGTACTTC
TRBJ2-7 TRBV28 TRBD1 NA CASRLDPGQGPYEQYF TGTGCCAGCAGATTAGATCCGGGACAGGGGCCCTACGAGCAGTACTTC
TRBJ2-2 TRBV7-8 TRBD2 NA CASSARGDGTGELFF TGTGCCAGCAGCGCCCGGGGGGATGGGACCGGGGAGCTGTTTTTT
TRBJ1-6 TRBV7-8 TRBD1 NA CASSLATGMNSPLHF TGTGCCAGCAGCTTAGCGACAGGGATGAATTCACCCCTCCACTTT
TRBJ2-7 TRBV11-3 NA NA CASSLGRGDYEQYF TGTGCCAGCAGCTTGGGCAGGGGGGACTACGAGCAGTACTTC
TRBJ1-2 TRBV28 NA NA CAVGQSNYGYTF TGTGCCGTCGGACAGTCTAACTATGGCTACACCTTC
TRBJ1-4 TRBV6-5 NA NA CASARGAWEKLFF TGTGCCAGCGCCAGGGGAGCTTGGGAAAAACTGTTTTTT
TRBJ2-1 TRBV11-3 TRBD2 NA CASSRTSGPHWYNEQFF TGTGCCAGCAGCCGGACTAGCGGGCCTCATTGGTACAATGAGCAGTTCTTC
TRBJ2-2 TRBV4-3 TRBD1 NA CASSQETGGLTGELFF TGCGCCAGCAGCCAAGAAACAGGGGGCCTCACCGGGGAGCTGTTTTTT
TRBJ2-7 TRBV28 NA NA CASSLVGSSSYEQYF TGTGCCAGCAGTTTGGTCGGGTCTAGCTCCTACGAGCAGTACTTC
TRBJ1-1 TRBV9 NA NA CASSFTPEGTEAFF TGTGCCAGCAGCTTCACCCCGGAGGGGACTGAAGCTTTCTTT
TRBJ1-6 TRBV2 TRBD1 NA CASRSRQGVSNSPLHF TGTGCCAGCAGATCCAGACAGGGGGTCAGCAATTCACCCCTCCACTTT
TRBJ1-1 TRBV28 NA NA CASSFPDRNTEAFF TGTGCCAGCAGTTTTCCCGATAGGAACACTGAAGCTTTCTTT
TRBJ2-2 TRBV9 TRBD2 few CASSVGGLADTGELFF TGTGCCAGCAGCGTAGGAGGACTAGCGGACACCGGGGAGCTGTTTTTT
TRBJ1-3 TRBV5-1 TRBD1 NA CASSPRDRSSGNTIYF TGCGCCAGCAGTCCCCGGGACAGGTCCTCCGGAAACACCATATATTTT
TRBJ2-1 TRBV24-1 TRBD1 once CATSDSNYRGVLNEQFF TGTGCCACCAGTGATTCTAATTACAGGGGAGTTCTGAATGAGCAGTTCTTC
TRBJ1-6 TRBV2 NA NA CASREPGINSPLHF TGTGCCAGCAGGGAACCGGGTATTAATTCACCCCTCCACTTT
TRBJ2-3 TRBV6-5 NA once CASRAGGGEDTQYF TGTGCCAGCAGGGCCGGAGGGGGGGAAGATACGCAGTATTTT
TRBJ2-3 TRBV7-8 NA NA CASSLRALSGVTDTQYF TGTGCCAGCAGCCTAAGGGCCCTTAGCGGTGTCACAGATACGCAGTATTTT
TRBJ1-6 TRBV30 TRBD1 NA CAWSVTWDSNHSPLHF TGTGCCTGGAGTGTAACTTGGGACAGCAACCATTCACCCCTCCACTTT
TRBJ1-4 TRBV28 NA NA CASSQTGKKLFF TGTGCCAGCAGTCAGACCGGGAAAAAACTGTTTTTT
TRBJ2-1 TRBV5-1 NA NA CASSLAKDFYGNEQFF TGCGCCAGCAGCTTGGCCAAGGACTTCTACGGCAATGAGCAGTTCTTC
TRBJ1-5 TRBV28 TRBD1 NA CASNAQGARAQPQHF TGTGCCAGCAACGCACAGGGGGCGAGGGCTCAGCCCCAGCATTTT
TRBJ2-6 TRBV5-1 TRBD1 once CASSRTGLGANVLTF TGCGCCAGCAGCAGGACAGGGTTGGGGGCCAACGTCCTGACTTTC
TRBJ2-5 TRBV4-2 NA NA CASSPGTGGQETQYF TGTGCCAGCAGTCCAGGTACCGGGGGCCAAGAGACCCAGTACTTC
TRBJ1-6 TRBV18 NA once CASSPRGDNSPLHF TGTGCCAGCTCACCACGAGGTGATAATTCACCCCTCCACTTT
TRBJ2-2 TRBV11-1 TRBD1 NA CASSSPGQGVTGELFF TGTGCCAGCAGCTCGCCGGGACAGGGTGTTACCGGGGAGCTGTTTTTT
TRBJ1-5 TRBV2 TRBD1 few CASGQGAASNQPQHF TGTGCCAGCGGGCAGGGGGCCGCGAGCAATCAGCCCCAGCATTTT
TRBJ2-1 TRBV5-8 NA NA CASSFQGKNEQFF TGTGCCAGCAGCTTTCAGGGCAAAAATGAGCAGTTCTTC
TRBJ1-1 TRBV9 TRBD1 NA CASSVGGTGVTEAFF TGTGCCAGCAGCGTTGGTGGGACAGGGGTTACTGAAGCTTTCTTT
TRBJ1-1 TRBV28 NA NA CASSFAGNTEAFF TGTGCCAGCAGTTTTGCGGGGAACACTGAAGCTTTCTTT
TRBJ2-7 TRBV19 NA once CASSVGQFSYEQYF TGTGCCAGTAGTGTCGGACAGTTCTCCTACGAGCAGTACTTC
TRBJ1-5 TRBV6-5 NA NA CASSYSGTSNQPQHF TGTGCCAGCAGTTACTCTGGCACTAGCAATCAGCCCCAGCATTTT